This TCR beta chain was recorded in a study of regulatory T cells in long-lasting Graves disease. Germline V gene sequence: CDR1 MNHNS, CDR2 SASEGT. The CDR3 has 15 amino acids. Time point meaning: newly diagnosed GD, antithyroid drugs for less than 3 months. Preparation of the TCR library used RNA extracted from PBMCs. With iRepertoire HTBI primers and Arm-PCR of CDR3 regions, TCR beta libraries were built. MiXCR, run by TCRdb on the multiplex PCR reads, gives a single entry per CDR3 protein. In the table there are approximately 350,000 distinct CDR3 sequences, roughly 17% of which are singletons. The same specimen was also included in a second study, on T cells in Graves' hyperthyroidism and ophthalmopathy. Per that paper: Carried out on the TCR CDR3, a first-round RT-PCR used the HTBI primer set.

The V gene is TRBV6-1, the J gene TRBJ2-5; a possible D gene is TRBD2 (6 bases). Matching the DNA end better, TRBJ2-7 makes the J call doubtful. Sequencing used peripheral blood mononuclear cells (PBMCs), obtained at new diagnosis, from a patient treated with antithyroid drugs. This TCR was sampled from a man in his forties with Graves disease. The CDR3 region has the DNA TGTGCCAGCAGTGAAGTGGGGGGATTTACCTACGAGCAGTACTTC. Residues: CASSEVGGFTYEQYF.